Each of the 23 T cell receptor beta chains below was sequenced from the same sample in a study of shared clonotypes between healthy human individuals. Sequencing used immunoSEQ multiplex PCR; TCRdb keeps in-frame clones, though not all of them. The data show about 520,000 clones, with about 96% seen just once and about 0.068% held by the top ten. Sequencing was done on a sample of naive CD4+ T cells sorted from blood. The subset was: CD45RA+ positively selected. These receptors all stem from a woman in her twenties or thirties in good health.

Concerning this clone: The junction shows a germline mismatch at one end, possibly a read error. The CDR3 loop is CTSSAIPGLDPFLAKNIQYF. Written as DNA, the CDR3 is TGTACCAGCAGTGCCATTCCGGGACTAGACCCTTTCCTGGCCAAAAACATTCAGTACTTC. The chain recombines TRBV27 with TRBJ2-4; 8 bases agree with TRBD2. The CDR3 spans 20 residues. CDR1 MNHEY and CDR2 SMNVEV come from the germline V gene (reference sequence).

V is TRBV19 and J is TRBJ1-2, with D possibly being TRBD1 (5 bases). The germline V and J ends were trimmed by 5 bases and 1 base, with 11 bases remaining between them. Germline CDR1 is LNHDA and CDR2 is SQIVND (reference sequence). The CDR3 runs 14 residues. CDR3 sequence reads: CASSEGTSNYGYTF. The CDR3 coding sequence is TGTGCCAGTAGTGAGGGGACTAGTAACTATGGCTACACCTTC.

The rearrangement joins TRBV5-1 to TRBJ1-5, with no clear D. V shed 7 bases and J shed 9 bases, with 17 bases lying between them. CDR1 and CDR2 from the germline V gene are SGHRS and YFSETQ. CDR3 length: 13 amino acids. The CDR3 sequence: CASGMGSIRPQHF. As DNA, the CDR3 is TGCGCCAGCGGGATGGGATCCATAAGGCCCCAGCATTTT.

The chain combines TRBV10-3 with TRBJ1-5; D gene ambiguous. The CDR3 is made up of 13 amino acids. Trimming cost V 0 bases and J 6 bases, with 6 bases left between them. The germline V gene encodes CDR1 ENHRY and CDR2 SYGVKD. The CDR3 is CAISESLRQPQHF. The DNA of the CDR3 is TGTGCCATCAGTGAGTCACTGCGTCAGCCCCAGCATTTT.

The chain links TRBV28 to TRBJ2-2, with D unclear. In germline, CDR1 is MDHEN, CDR2 SYDVKM. V dropped 5 bases and J dropped 6 bases, with 7 bases sitting between them. This CDR3 has 12 residues. The CDR3 bases are TGTGCCAGCAGTCCCCCGCCCGGGGAGCTGTTTTTT. Translating gives CASSPPPGELFF.

This chain links TRBV7-2 with TRBJ2-3; the D call may be TRBD1 or TRBD2 (5 bases each). This CDR3 has 16 amino acids. V lost 0 bases and J lost 0, with 10 bases in between. CDR1 and CDR2 (germline): SGHTA, FQGNSA. Here the CDR3 reads CASSLAGAASTDTQYF. The CDR3 nucleotides read TGTGCCAGCAGCTTAGCCGGGGCCGCTAGCACAGATACGCAGTATTTT.

This chain connects TRBV7-9 to TRBJ2-4; 7 positions match TRBD2. The CDR3 is 12 residues long. The ends lost 8 bases at V and 6 bases at J; junction bases unmatched: 4. Germline V gene lookup returns CDR1 SEHNR and CDR2 FQNEAQ (reference sequence). CDR3 sequence (DNA): TGTGCCAGCCTATCTAGCGGAAACATTCAGTACTTC. Translation: CASLSSGNIQYF.

V is TRBV5-5 and J is TRBJ2-5; either TRBD1 or TRBD2 may fit D (5 bases each). Germline CDR1 SGHKS, CDR2 YYEKEE (reference sequence). The CDR3 has 14 residues. Trimming took 4 bases from V and 5 from J, leaving 15 bases between them. CDR3 coding DNA: TGTGCCAGCAGCGCCGGGACCGTGGTGGAGACCCAGTACTTC. Its translation is CASSAGTVVETQYF.

J is TRBJ1-5 and V is TRBV19; tentative D call: TRBD1 (6 bases). Germline lookup yields CDR1 LNHDA and CDR2 SQIVND (reference sequence). V was pared by 7 bases and J by 2 bases, with 15 bases between. CDR3 size: 15 residues. CDR3: CASTKGGIRNQPQHF. The CDR3 DNA reads TGTGCCAGTACTAAGGGGGGTATTCGCAATCAGCCCCAGCATTTT.

The rearrangement links TRBV7-3 to TRBJ2-7; 9 nucleotides line up with TRBD2. Germline CDR1 is SGHTA and CDR2 is FQGTGA. The CDR3 contains 14 residues. V lost 5 bases to trimming and J lost 7 bases; unmatched junction nucleotides: 9. The CDR3 sequence: CASSPAGGPGEQYF. The CDR3 DNA reads TGTGCCAGCAGCCCGGCGGGAGGGCCGGGGGAGCAGTACTTC.

This chain joins TRBV2 and TRBJ2-6; D may be TRBD1 or TRBD2 (5 bases each). The CDR3 has 15 amino acids. The germline V and J ends were trimmed by 3 bases and 0 bases, with 6 bases remaining between them. CDR1 is SNHLY, CDR2 FYNNEI, per germline. CDR3 coding DNA: TGTGCCAGCAGTGAGAGGGGCTCTGGGGCCAACGTCCTGACTTTC. This sequence encodes CASSERGSGANVLTF.

This chain links TRBV5-1 with TRBJ2-7; 9 bases fit TRBD2. The trim removed 5 bases at V and 3 bases at J, leaving 6 bases unmatched. The germline gives CDR1 SGHRS, CDR2 YFSETQ. This CDR3 region has 14 residues. The chain's CDR3 is CASSGGRAGYEQYF. The CDR3 nucleotides read TGCGCCAGCAGTGGCGGGAGGGCCGGCTACGAGCAGTACTTC.

The J gene is TRBJ2-2, the V gene TRBV10-3, with D possibly being TRBD1 (6 bases). Looked up from germline, CDR1 is ENHRY and CDR2 is SYGVKD. This CDR3 comprises 13 residues. The germline V and J ends were trimmed by 8 bases and 6 bases, with 13 bases remaining between them. The CDR3: CAISGQFPGELFF. CDR3 sequence (DNA): TGTGCCATCTCGGGACAATTCCCCGGGGAGCTGTTTTTT.

Note on this clone: Other DNA sequences in this sample translate to the same CDR3. This chain joins TRBV27 and TRBJ1-5; D ambiguous. V shed 4 bases and J shed 1 base, with 8 bases lying between them. The CDR3 length is 14 residues. Germline loops: CDR1 MNHEY, CDR2 SMNVEV (reference sequence). The CDR3 reads CASSSPGSNQPQHF. The CDR3 DNA reads TGTGCCAGCAGTTCACCAGGCAGCAATCAGCCCCAGCATTTT.

This clone was observed once. The J gene is TRBJ2-2, the V gene TRBV6-6, with D possibly TRBD2 on 6 matching bases. V was shortened by 5 bases and J by 4 bases, with 11 bases between the two germline ends. Germline V gives CDR1 MNHNY, CDR2 SVGAGI (reference sequence). CDR3 length equals 14 residues. The CDR3 bases are TGTGCCAGCAGTACTGGGGGGTCCACCGGGGAGCTGTTTTTT. Protein sequence: CASSTGGSTGELFF.

Comments on this clone: This CDR3 is also generated by other DNA sequences in the sample. The chain is built from TRBV20-1 and TRBJ2-5; D remains unclear. CDR1 and CDR2 (germline): DFQATT, SNEGSKA (reference sequence). CDR3 length: 11 residues. The ends were cut back, 2 bases at V and 2 bases at J, with 3 bases in the middle. The CDR3 bases are TGCAGTGCTAGAAGGCAAGAGACCCAGTACTTC. It specifies CSARRQETQYF.

The V and J genes are TRBV27 and TRBJ2-7, with TRBD1 matching over 10 bases. Unmatched junction bases numbered 5, after V lost 5 bases and J lost 4 bases. In germline, CDR1 is MNHEY, CDR2 SMNVEV (reference sequence). This CDR3 is 14 amino acids long. The CDR3 here is CASSKSGQGYEQYF. CDR3 sequence (DNA): TGTGCCAGCAGTAAATCGGGACAGGGGTACGAGCAGTACTTC.

The chain links TRBV11-3 to TRBJ2-1; 7 bases line up with TRBD2. The CDR3 sequence is 17 residues long. Trimming at V came to 5 bases and at J to 4 bases, leaving 14 bases not matched to a gene. Germline V lookup: CDR1 SGHNT, CDR2 YENEEA. The DNA for the CDR3 is TGTGCCAGCAGCCCTCCCCTTGGGTGGGAGGGTTACAATGAGCAGTTCTTC. It encodes CASSPPLGWEGYNEQFF.

The chain employs TRBV2 and TRBJ1-4; D unclear. The V end lost 4 bases, the J end lost 8 bases, and 8 bases lay between the germline ends. Germline lookup yields CDR1 SNHLY and CDR2 FYNNEI. The length of the CDR3 is 12 residues. CDR3 protein: CASSVRGEKLFF. DNA for the CDR3: TGTGCCAGCAGTGTACGTGGGGAAAAACTGTTTTTT.

The genes are TRBV4-1 and TRBJ2-2; TRBD2 aligns across 8 bases. Per the germline V gene, CDR1 is MGHRA and CDR2 is YSYEKL. Trimming removed 4 bases from V and 2 bases from J; junction bases left unmatched: 12. The CDR3 sequence is 18 residues long. For the CDR3, the DNA is TGCGCCAGCAGCCGAACCCAGGGTCTAGCGGGCAACACCGGGGAGCTGTTTTTT. Translated: CASSRTQGLAGNTGELFF.

This sequence joins TRBV14 and TRBJ2-1, with 9 positions matching TRBD2. The V gene's germline CDR1 is SGHDN and CDR2 FVKESK. This CDR3 spans 15 amino acids. Germline trimming cut 1 base from V and 4 bases from J; bases unmatched to any gene: 2. The CDR3: CASSQGGRDYNEQFF. The CDR3 bases are TGTGCCAGCAGCCAAGGCGGGAGGGATTACAATGAGCAGTTCTTC. Drawing the rest from reference TRBV14 and TRBJ2-1, the complete variable domain is EAGVTQFPSHSVIEKGQTVTLRCDPISGHDNLYWYRRVMGKEIKFLLHFVKESKQDESGMPNNRFLAERTGGTYSTLKVQPAELEDSGVYFCASSQGGRDYNEQFFGPGTRLTVL.

The V call is TRBV4-1, the J call TRBJ2-1, with D hard to call. Germline V CDR1 and CDR2: MGHRA, YSYEKL. The germline V and J ends were trimmed by 9 bases and 0 bases, with 9 bases remaining between them. This CDR3 is 13 amino acids long. CDR3 sequence: CASASYSYNEQFF. The CDR3 DNA reads TGCGCCAGTGCTAGTTACTCCTACAATGAGCAGTTCTTC.

This clone occurred once. In DNA, the CDR3 is TGCGCCAGCAGCCAAGATTGGCAGGGGACCACTGAAGCTTTCTTT. Amino acids: CASSQDWQGTTEAFF. The chain combines TRBV4-1 with TRBJ1-1; maybe TRBD1 (6 bases). The V and J ends lost 0 bases and 4 bases respectively, with 12 bases between them. There are 15 residues in the CDR3. Germline CDR1 is MGHRA and CDR2 is YSYEKL.